The T cell receptor beta chain under discussion was sequenced for a study of tumor and adjacent non-tumor tissue in lung cancer. With 1 base removed from V and 9 bases from J, the gap between germline ends came to 8 bases. This CDR3 comprises 12 residues. From germline, CDR1 is SGHDN and CDR2 FVKESK. No cell sorting was done before RNA was extracted from the tissue. This non-tumor lung sample came from over 3 cm beyond the tumor edge. Chemotherapy-naive patients with new lung cancer underwent thoracic surgery in China, August–November 2014. Study outcomes and limitations: Tumor tissue had significantly higher TCR diversity than normal lung. Tumor repertoires had a smaller top 100 clone share than normal lung.

The library came from three nested PCR rounds adapted from ARM-PCR protocols. Via MiXCR, TCRdb re-called the multiplex PCR reads, giving one row per CDR3 protein. Of 90,000 to 100,000 distinct CDR3 sequences detected, 75% to 85% appear once; the ten largest clones hold around 30%. This clonotype was observed a handful of times. Its antigen is unknown. The chain has TRBV14 and TRBJ2-3, with no clear D. The material sequenced was distant non-tumor lung tissue. This clonotype originated in a man in his sixties with small cell lung cancer. Here the CDR3 reads CASSQGHYTQYF. The CDR3 coding sequence is TGTGCCAGCAGCCAAGGACATTACACGCAGTATTTT.